These 31 T cell receptor beta chains were all obtained from the same sample, sequenced in a study of blood T cell repertoires in COVID-19. TCRdb's table, derived via immunoSEQ multiplex PCR, lists solely in-frame clones and lacks some. The data hold some 250,000 clones, with approximately 81% observed a single time. Sample: peripheral blood. The receptor set was obtained from a woman aged 18-30 years with acute or convalescent COVID-19.

This chain joins TRBV13 and TRBJ2-3; D might be TRBD2 (6 bases). The CDR3 totals 16 residues. Germline CDR1 reads PRHDT; CDR2 reads FYEKMQ (reference sequence). Trimming removed 5 bases from V and 6 bases from J, with 21 bases in between. The CDR3 reads CASSDDLWGGKDTQYF. The DNA of the CDR3 is TGTGCCAGCAGCGACGACCTGTGGGGCGGGAAGGATACGCAGTATTTT.

This chain uses TRBV2 with TRBJ1-4; 9 bases are a match to TRBD1. Germline values: CDR1 SNHLY, CDR2 FYNNEI. The ends lost 11 bases at V and 3 bases at J; junction bases unmatched: 4. The CDR3 extends over 13 amino acids. Here the CDR3 DNA reads TGTGCCGGAAGGACAGGGGCTAATGAAAAACTGTTTTTT. This encodes CAGRTGANEKLFF. Complete variable domain (other parts from reference TRBV2 and TRBJ1-4): EPEVTQTPSHQVTQMGQEVILRCVPISNHLYFYWYRQILGQKVEFLVSFYNNEISEKSEIFDDQFSVERPDGSNFTLKIRSTKLEDSAMYFCAGRTGANEKLFFGSGTQLSVL.

The chain recombines TRBV18 with TRBJ2-2; D may be TRBD2 (7 bases). Germline CDR1 reads KGHSH; CDR2 reads LQKENI. Trimming cost V 1 base and J 0 bases, with 9 bases left between them. There are 16 residues in the CDR3. CDR3 coding DNA: TGTGCCAGCTCACCACAGGGGGGGACGAACACCGGGGAGCTGTTTTTT. This codes for CASSPQGGTNTGELFF.

V gene TRBV7-9 combines with J gene TRBJ1-1, with D tentatively TRBD1 (6 bases). Germline V gene lookup returns CDR1 SEHNR and CDR2 FQNEAQ (reference sequence). The CDR3 runs 14 residues. Trimming pared 5 bases from V and 2 bases from J, leaving 12 bases between. CDR3 coding DNA: TGTGCCAGCAGCCCAACCGGGACAAACACTGAAGCTTTCTTT. Translated: CASSPTGTNTEAFF.

CDR3 coding DNA: TGCGCCAGCAGCCCGTTGAGCAATCAGCCCCAGCATTTT. It is translated as CASSPLSNQPQHF. The chain uses TRBV5-1 and TRBJ1-5, with unresolved D. The CDR3 is 13 amino acids. Germline V CDR1 and CDR2: SGHRS, YFSETQ. V dropped 4 bases and J dropped 1 base, with 6 bases sitting between them.

In its sample, this clone was seen a few times. The chain joins TRBV11-2 to TRBJ2-7; 8 bases line up with TRBD2. V was pared by 7 bases and J by 5 bases, with 7 bases of the junction left unmatched. Germline CDR1 SGHAT, CDR2 FQNNGV. CDR3 length: 13 amino acids. CDR3 protein: CASIFTGGDEQYF. The CDR3 DNA follows: TGTGCCAGCATATTTACGGGGGGGGACGAGCAGTACTTC.

The chain links TRBV19 to TRBJ1-1; D possibly corresponds to TRBD1 (5 bases). The germline gives CDR1 LNHDA, CDR2 SQIVND (reference sequence). V dropped 4 bases and J dropped 4 bases, with 7 bases sitting between them. The CDR3 runs 12 residues. In DNA, the CDR3 is TGTGCCAGTAGTACAGGGCTCACTGAAGCTTTCTTT. As protein: CASSTGLTEAFF. Filled out from reference TRBV19 and TRBJ1-1, the complete variable domain reads DGGITQSPKYLFRKEGQNVTLSCEQNLNHDAMYWYRQDPGQGLRLIYYSQIVNDFQKGDIAEGYSVSREKKESFPLTVTSAQKNPTAFYLCASSTGLTEAFFGQGTRLTVV.

The chain uses TRBV7-8 and TRBJ2-1; tentative D call: TRBD1 (5 bases). CDR3 size: 12 residues. V was cut by 5 bases and J by 9 bases, with 11 bases left in between. Looked up from germline, CDR1 is SGHVS and CDR2 is FQNEAQ. The CDR3: CASSESRGEQFF. The CDR3 DNA reads as TGTGCCAGCAGCGAGAGTAGGGGTGAGCAGTTCTTC.

This chain uses TRBV2 with TRBJ1-1; no reliable D call. With 4 bases removed from V and 1 base from J, the gap between germline ends came to 4 bases. Germline V gene sequence: CDR1 SNHLY, CDR2 FYNNEI. The CDR3 spans 12 residues. CDR3 loop: CASSVSNTEAFF. DNA of the CDR3: TGTGCCAGCAGTGTATCGAACACTGAAGCTTTCTTT.

This sequence joins TRBV19 and TRBJ2-7; D is undetermined. Trimming left V 5 bases short and J 0 bases short, with 11 bases between. The CDR3 loop spans 14 amino acids. Germline V CDR1 and CDR2: LNHDA, SQIVND (reference sequence). CDR3 bases: TGTGCCAGTAGTTACGCCCTCGGCTCCTACGAGCAGTACTTC. Amino acid sequence: CASSYALGSYEQYF.

To note about this clone: The junction departs from the called germline gene at one end, perhaps through a read error. The V gene is TRBV7-2, the J gene TRBJ2-5; a weak D match, TRBD2 (6 bases). Germline CDR1 and CDR2: SGHTA and FQGNSA. The CDR3 consists of 17 residues. CDR3 DNA sequence: TGTGCCAGCAGCTTCCCCTGGCCCGGAGGGGACCAGGAGACCCAGTACTTC. As protein: CASSFPWPGGDQETQYF.

The chain couples TRBV5-1 to TRBJ1-1; a possible D gene is TRBD1 (5 bases). Per germline, CDR1 SGHRS and CDR2 YFSETQ. This CDR3 spans 14 amino acids. V lost 2 bases and J lost 7, with 15 bases in between. This chain's CDR3 is CASSLGLAGIEAFF. The CDR3 DNA reads as TGCGCCAGCAGCTTAGGATTGGCAGGGATTGAAGCTTTCTTT. Based on the CDR3 plus reference TRBV5-1 and TRBJ1-1, the full variable domain is KAGVTQTPRYLIKTRGQQVTLSCSPISGHRSVSWYQQTPGQGLQFLFEYFSETQRNKGNFPGRFSGRQFSNSRSEMNVSTLELGDSALYLCASSLGLAGIEAFFGQGTRLTVV.

This clone has just one count. The chain is built from TRBV15 and TRBJ1-4, with 9 bases fitting TRBD1. The CDR3 loop spans 17 amino acids. The germline V gene has CDR1 LNHNV and CDR2 YYDKDF (reference sequence). Trimming cost V 3 bases and J 4 bases; bases outside gene matches: 9. The CDR3 sequence is CATSRPGQGTFNEKLFF. DNA of the CDR3: TGTGCCACCAGCAGGCCGGGACAGGGTACCTTTAATGAAAAACTGTTTTTT.

As to this clone: The junction departs from the called germline gene at one end, perhaps through a read error. This sequence joins TRBV7-7 and TRBJ1-2; D call uncertain. Germline loops: CDR1 SSHAT, CDR2 FNYEAQ (reference sequence). The CDR3 length is 14 residues. In DNA form, the CDR3 reads TGTGCTAGCAGCTTAGAAAGGAGAACATATGGCTACACCTTC. This sequence encodes CASSLERRTYGYTF.

This sequence joins TRBV6-4 and TRBJ1-1, with 7 positions matching TRBD1. The CDR3 has 14 residues. V lost 4 bases to trimming and J lost 5 bases; unmatched junction nucleotides: 7. Germline values: CDR1 MRHNA, CDR2 SNTAGT. The CDR3 bases are TGTGCCAGCAGTGTAAGGCAGGGGGTAACTGAAGCTTTCTTT. Translating it yields CASSVRQGVTEAFF.

This clone was picked up one time. The chain combines TRBV4-3 with TRBJ2-1; D not certain. V shed 1 base and J shed 4 bases, with 11 bases lying between them. The CDR3 spans 15 residues. Germline V gene data show CDR1 as LGHNA and CDR2 as YSLEER. CDR3 sequence (DNA): TGCGCCAGCAGCCAAGGGCAGTCCCTTTACAATGAGCAGTTCTTC. This codes for CASSQGQSLYNEQFF.

The chain uses TRBV6-5 and TRBJ2-1; no reliable D call. Germline V lookup: CDR1 MNHEY, CDR2 SVGAGI. CDR3 length equals 11 residues. Trimming removed 4 bases at V and 9 bases at J, with 7 bases between. Here the CDR3 DNA reads TGTGCCAGCAGTTCCCCGTTTGAGCAGTTCTTC. This gives the protein CASSSPFEQFF.

This chain joins TRBV18 and TRBJ2-1; the D gene is possibly TRBD1 (6 bases). Trimming removed 2 bases from V and 9 bases from J, with 17 bases in between. The germline V gene has CDR1 KGHSH and CDR2 LQKENI. The CDR3 totals 15 residues. DNA of the CDR3: TGTGCCAGCTCACCATCCGGACAGAGGCTTGGTGAGCAGTTCTTC. Its protein product is CASSPSGQRLGEQFF.

V usage is TRBV9 and J usage is TRBJ1-5, with a possible D match to TRBD1 (5 bases). Germline CDR1 and CDR2: SGDLS and YYNGEE. The CDR3 has 14 amino acids. V lost 0 bases, J lost 4 bases, and 8 bases lay in between. CDR3 amino acids: CASSVEGRNQPQHF. The CDR3 DNA reads as TGTGCCAGCAGCGTAGAGGGGCGGAATCAGCCCCAGCATTTT.

V usage is TRBV11-2 and J usage is TRBJ2-7, with a tentative D call TRBD2 (6 bases). The V end was cut by 6 bases, the J end by 0 bases, with 6 bases between. This CDR3 spans 12 amino acids. CDR1 and CDR2 (germline): SGHAT, FQNNGV. The CDR3, as DNA: TGTGCCAGCAGGGGGGGCTCCTACGAGCAGTACTTC. This codes for CASRGGSYEQYF.

This clone occurred once. V is TRBV7-2 and J is TRBJ2-1; 11 bases match TRBD1. The V and J ends lost 4 bases and 8 bases, in that order; junction bases with no gene match: 19. From germline, CDR1 is SGHTA and CDR2 FQGNSA. The CDR3 loop spans 19 amino acids. DNA of the CDR3: TGTGCCAGCAGCTCTTTCCCCATGATTCCGGGACAGGGGGTGCATGAGCAGTTCTTC. Protein sequence: CASSSFPMIPGQGVHEQFF.

This clone was seen only once. This chain joins TRBV5-6 and TRBJ1-1; D unresolved. Between the trimmed V and J ends, which lost 4 bases and 4 bases, there was a span of 11 bases. The CDR3 is 13 residues long. Per the germline V gene, CDR1 is SGHDT and CDR2 is YYEEEE. In DNA, the CDR3 is TGTGCCAGCAGCGTTGCGGGGAGCACTGAAGCTTTCTTT. It yields the protein CASSVAGSTEAFF.

A note on this clone: Compared with germline, one end of the junction differs, possibly owing to a read error. V gene TRBV6-5 combines with J gene TRBJ2-5, with TRBD2 identical over 11 bases. Looked up from germline, CDR1 is MNHEY and CDR2 is SVGAGI. This CDR3 contains 13 residues. This CDR3 is CASRLILAGGAHF. The CDR3 region has the DNA TGTGCCAGCAGATTAATTTTAGCGGGAGGGGCACACTTC.

The chain carries TRBV4-2 and TRBJ1-1; 7 bases match TRBD1. The V and J ends lost 0 bases and 1 base, in that order; junction bases with no gene match: 2. Germline CDR1 and CDR2: LGHNA and YNFKEQ. This CDR3 is 15 amino acids long. The CDR3 DNA sequence: TGTGCCAGCAGCCAAGACGAGGGGGCGAACACTGAAGCTTTCTTT. This codes for CASSQDEGANTEAFF.

The chain recombines TRBV12-3 or TRBV12-4 with TRBJ2-1; TRBD2 is a possible D gene (5 bases). The V end lost 5 bases, the J end lost 12 bases, and 14 bases lay between the germline ends. The CDR3 loop spans 12 amino acids. As DNA, the CDR3 is TGTGCCAGCAGTCCATCCGGGAAGACGCAGTTCTTC. Protein product: CASSPSGKTQFF.

In this sample, this clone turned up once. The rearrangement links TRBV30 to TRBJ2-3, with 8 bases that match TRBD2. The V gene's germline CDR1 is GTSNPN and CDR2 SVGIG (reference sequence). There are 14 residues in the CDR3. With 2 bases clipped from V and 1 base from J, the junction kept 2 bases outside the gene matches. For the CDR3, the DNA is TGTGCCTGGAGTCCGGGACTAGGCACAGATACGCAGTATTTT. This codes for CAWSPGLGTDTQYF.

The chain joins TRBV15 to TRBJ2-3, with TRBD2 identical over 8 bases. Germline-derived CDR1 and CDR2 are LNHNV and YYDKDF (reference sequence). The CDR3 runs 13 residues. J gave up 2 bases and V 8 bases, and 3 bases lay outside the gene matches. CDR3 sequence reads: CATGGGLTDTQYF. CDR3 in DNA: TGTGCCACCGGCGGGGGGCTCACAGATACGCAGTATTTT.

This clone was detected once. J is TRBJ2-7 and V is TRBV5-4; maybe TRBD1 (7 bases). Between the trimmed V and J ends, which lost 4 bases and 6 bases, there was a span of 14 bases. The CDR3 has 13 amino acids. Looked up from germline, CDR1 is SGHNT and CDR2 is YYREEE (reference sequence). CDR3 loop: CASSPQGGLEQYF. CDR3 nucleotides: TGTGCCAGCAGCCCGCAGGGGGGTCTCGAGCAGTACTTC.

V is TRBV5-1 and J is TRBJ2-7; 10 bases are shared with TRBD2. V lost 0 bases, J lost 4 bases, and 13 bases stayed unmatched. This CDR3 is built from 18 residues. Germline CDR1 SGHRS, CDR2 YFSETQ. CDR3 DNA sequence: TGCGCCAGCAGCTTGGTTTTCCCGCTAGCGGGAGACTCGTACGAGCAGTACTTC. Translating gives CASSLVFPLAGDSYEQYF.

This chain connects TRBV5-1 to TRBJ1-2; possible D gene TRBD1, 5 bases. The ends were cut back, 4 bases at V and 4 bases at J, with 20 bases in the middle. The CDR3 extends over 16 amino acids. Germline CDR1 reads SGHRS; CDR2 reads YFSETQ. CDR3 in amino acids: CASSLAGTGQIYGYTF. The CDR3 DNA reads as TGCGCCAGCAGCCTCGCAGGTACAGGCCAAATCTATGGCTACACCTTC. Supplemented by reference TRBV5-1 and TRBJ1-2, the full variable domain reads KAGVTQTPRYLIKTRGQQVTLSCSPISGHRSVSWYQQTPGQGLQFLFEYFSETQRNKGNFPGRFSGRQFSNSRSEMNVSTLELGDSALYLCASSLAGTGQIYGYTFGSGTRLTVV.

The V and J genes are TRBV19 and TRBJ1-5; 7 positions match TRBD1. This CDR3 spans 15 amino acids. CDR1 LNHDA and CDR2 SQIVND come from the germline V gene (reference sequence). The ends lost 5 bases at V and 3 bases at J; junction bases unmatched: 7. CDR3 loop: CASSLQGGPNQPQHF. The DNA for the CDR3 is TGTGCCAGTAGTCTCCAGGGGGGTCCCAATCAGCCCCAGCATTTT.